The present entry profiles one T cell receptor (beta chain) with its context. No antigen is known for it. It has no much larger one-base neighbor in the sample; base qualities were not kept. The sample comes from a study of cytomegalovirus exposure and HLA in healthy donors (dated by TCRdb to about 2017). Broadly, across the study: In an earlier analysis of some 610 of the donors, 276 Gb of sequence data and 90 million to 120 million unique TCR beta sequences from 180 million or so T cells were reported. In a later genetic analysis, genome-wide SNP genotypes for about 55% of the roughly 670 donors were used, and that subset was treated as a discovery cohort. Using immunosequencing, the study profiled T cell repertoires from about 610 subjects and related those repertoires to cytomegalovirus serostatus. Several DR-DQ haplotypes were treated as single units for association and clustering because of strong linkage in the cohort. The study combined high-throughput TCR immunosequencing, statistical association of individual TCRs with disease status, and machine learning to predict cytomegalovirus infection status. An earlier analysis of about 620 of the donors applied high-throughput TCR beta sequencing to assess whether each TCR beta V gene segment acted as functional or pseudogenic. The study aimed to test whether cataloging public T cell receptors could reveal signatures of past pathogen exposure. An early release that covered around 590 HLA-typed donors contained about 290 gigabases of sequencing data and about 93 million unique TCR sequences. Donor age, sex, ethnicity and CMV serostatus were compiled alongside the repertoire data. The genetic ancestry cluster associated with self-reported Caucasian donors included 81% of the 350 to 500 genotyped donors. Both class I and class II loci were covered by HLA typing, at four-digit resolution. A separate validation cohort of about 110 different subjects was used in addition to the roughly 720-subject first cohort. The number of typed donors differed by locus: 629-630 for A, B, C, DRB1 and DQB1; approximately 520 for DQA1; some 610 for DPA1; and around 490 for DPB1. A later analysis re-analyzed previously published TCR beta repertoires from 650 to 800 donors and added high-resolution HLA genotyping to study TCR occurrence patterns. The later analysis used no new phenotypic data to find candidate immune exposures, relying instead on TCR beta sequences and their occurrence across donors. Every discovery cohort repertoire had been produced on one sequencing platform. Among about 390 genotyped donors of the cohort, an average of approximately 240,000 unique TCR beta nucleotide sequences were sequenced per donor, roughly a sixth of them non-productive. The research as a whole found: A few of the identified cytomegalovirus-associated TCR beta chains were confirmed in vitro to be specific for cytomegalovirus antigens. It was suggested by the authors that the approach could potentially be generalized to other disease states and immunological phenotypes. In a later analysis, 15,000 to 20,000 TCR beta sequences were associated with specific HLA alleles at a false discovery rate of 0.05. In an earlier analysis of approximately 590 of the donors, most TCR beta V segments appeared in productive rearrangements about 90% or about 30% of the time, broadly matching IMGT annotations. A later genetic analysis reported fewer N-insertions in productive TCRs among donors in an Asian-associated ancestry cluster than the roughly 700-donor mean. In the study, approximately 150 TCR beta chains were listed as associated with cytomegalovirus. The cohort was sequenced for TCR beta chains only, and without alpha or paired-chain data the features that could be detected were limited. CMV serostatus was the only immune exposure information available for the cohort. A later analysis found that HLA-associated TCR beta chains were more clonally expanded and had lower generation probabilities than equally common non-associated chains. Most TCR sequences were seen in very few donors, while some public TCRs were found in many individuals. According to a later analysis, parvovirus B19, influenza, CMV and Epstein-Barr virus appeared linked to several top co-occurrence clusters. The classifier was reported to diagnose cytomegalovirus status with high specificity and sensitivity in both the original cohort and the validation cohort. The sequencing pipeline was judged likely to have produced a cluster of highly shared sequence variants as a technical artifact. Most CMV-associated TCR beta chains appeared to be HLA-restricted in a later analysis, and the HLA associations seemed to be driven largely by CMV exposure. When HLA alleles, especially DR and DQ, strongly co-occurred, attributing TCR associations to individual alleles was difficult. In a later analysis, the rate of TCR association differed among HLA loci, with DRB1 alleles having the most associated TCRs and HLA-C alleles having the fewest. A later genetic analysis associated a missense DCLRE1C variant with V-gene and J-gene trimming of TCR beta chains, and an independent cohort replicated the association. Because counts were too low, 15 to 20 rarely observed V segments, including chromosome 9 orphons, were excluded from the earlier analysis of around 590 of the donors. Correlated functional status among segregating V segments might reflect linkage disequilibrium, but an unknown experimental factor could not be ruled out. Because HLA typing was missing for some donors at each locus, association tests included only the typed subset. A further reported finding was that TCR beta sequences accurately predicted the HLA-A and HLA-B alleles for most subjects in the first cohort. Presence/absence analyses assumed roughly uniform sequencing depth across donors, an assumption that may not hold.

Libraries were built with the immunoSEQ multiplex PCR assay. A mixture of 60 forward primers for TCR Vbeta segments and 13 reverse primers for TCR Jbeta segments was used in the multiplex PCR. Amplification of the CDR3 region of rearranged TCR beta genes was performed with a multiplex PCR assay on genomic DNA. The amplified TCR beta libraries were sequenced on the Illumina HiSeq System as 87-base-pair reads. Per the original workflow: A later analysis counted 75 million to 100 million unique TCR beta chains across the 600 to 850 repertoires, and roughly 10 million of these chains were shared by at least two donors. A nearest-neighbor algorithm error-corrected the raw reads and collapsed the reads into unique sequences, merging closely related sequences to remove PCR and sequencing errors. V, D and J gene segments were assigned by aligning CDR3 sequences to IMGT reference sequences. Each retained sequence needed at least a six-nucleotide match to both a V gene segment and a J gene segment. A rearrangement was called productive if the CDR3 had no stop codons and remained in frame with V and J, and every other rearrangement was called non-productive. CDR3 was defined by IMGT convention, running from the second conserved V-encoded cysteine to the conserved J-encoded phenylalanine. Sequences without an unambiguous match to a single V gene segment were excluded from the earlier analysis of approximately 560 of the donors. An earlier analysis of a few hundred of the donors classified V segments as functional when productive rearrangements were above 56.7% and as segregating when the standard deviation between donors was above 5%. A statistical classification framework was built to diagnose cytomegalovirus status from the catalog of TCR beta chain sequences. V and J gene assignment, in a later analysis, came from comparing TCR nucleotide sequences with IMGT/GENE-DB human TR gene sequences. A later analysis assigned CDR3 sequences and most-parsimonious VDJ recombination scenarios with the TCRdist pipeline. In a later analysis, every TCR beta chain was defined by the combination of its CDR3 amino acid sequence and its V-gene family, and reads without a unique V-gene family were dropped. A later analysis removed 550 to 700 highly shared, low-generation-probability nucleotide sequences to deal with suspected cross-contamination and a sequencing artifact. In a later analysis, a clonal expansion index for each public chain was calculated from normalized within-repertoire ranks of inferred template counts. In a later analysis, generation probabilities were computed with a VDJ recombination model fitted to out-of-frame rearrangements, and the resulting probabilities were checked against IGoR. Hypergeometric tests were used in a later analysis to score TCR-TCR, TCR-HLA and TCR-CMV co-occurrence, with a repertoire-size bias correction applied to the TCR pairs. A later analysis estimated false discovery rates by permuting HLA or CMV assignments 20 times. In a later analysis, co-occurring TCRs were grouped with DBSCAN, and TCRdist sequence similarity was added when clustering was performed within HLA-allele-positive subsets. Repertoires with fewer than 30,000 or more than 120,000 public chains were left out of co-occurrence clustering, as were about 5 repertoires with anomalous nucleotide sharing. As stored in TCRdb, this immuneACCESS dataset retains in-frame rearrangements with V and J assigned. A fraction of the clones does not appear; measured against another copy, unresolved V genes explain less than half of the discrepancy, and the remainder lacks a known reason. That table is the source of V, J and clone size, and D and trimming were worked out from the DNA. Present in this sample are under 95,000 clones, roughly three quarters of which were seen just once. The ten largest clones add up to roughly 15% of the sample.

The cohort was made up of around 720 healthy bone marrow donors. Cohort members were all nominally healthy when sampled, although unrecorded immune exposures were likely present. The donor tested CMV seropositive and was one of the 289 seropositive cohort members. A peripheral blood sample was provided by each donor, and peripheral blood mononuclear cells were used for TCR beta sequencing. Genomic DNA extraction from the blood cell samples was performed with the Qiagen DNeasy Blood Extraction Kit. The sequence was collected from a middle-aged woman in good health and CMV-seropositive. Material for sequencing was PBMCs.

The CDR3 protein: CASRQGLAPEQFF. The DNA reads as follows: TGTGCCAGCAGACAGGGTTTAGCTCCGGAGCAGTTCTTC. The chain is encoded by TRBV5-4 joined to TRBJ2-1, and perhaps TRBD1 as D gene, on 6 matching bases. CDR1 and CDR2 (SGHNT, YYREEE) derive from the germline V gene (reference sequence). The CDR3 covers 13 residues, taking in both the cysteine and the phenylalanine. Of all the DNA, just the CDR3 is kept, 39 bases in frame from base 1. V is pared back by 5 bases and J by 10 bases, with 16 bases lying between the germline termini.